Sequencing of this TCR beta chain was carried out in a study of neoadjuvant anti-PD-1 for oral cavity cancer. Whole-study context: Non-progressing patients received a fourth nivolumab dose near day 43, then surgery on days 50-56.

TCRdb keeps only in-frame clones here, not all; method: immunoSEQ multiplex PCR. This table has more than 50,000 clones, 65% to 80% appearing once. The CDR3 loop spans 13 amino acids. Germline assignment: CDR1 SEHNR and CDR2 FQNEAQ (reference sequence). V gave up 7 bases and J gave up 3 bases, with 12 bases separating them. This clone appeared a single time. What it binds is unknown. Overall study findings and caveats: Only a few patients per response group were TCR-analyzed; validation needed.

The chain uses TRBV7-9 and TRBJ1-1; D remains unclear. This TCR came from a person aged 35-80 years with oral cavity squamous cell carcinoma. Specimen: PBMCs, collected before nivolumab (anti-PD-1) treatment. The DNA of the CDR3 is TGTGCCAGCACGCCCAGCATCGACACTGAAGCTTTCTTT. Residues: CASTPSIDTEAFF.